Reported below is one T cell receptor beta chain. Its cognate antigen has yet to be identified. The record has no base qualities; no much larger clone is one base away. This entry belongs to a study of blood T cell repertoires in COVID-19 (dated by TCRdb to the early 2020s). Some background on the complete study: The collaborator samples originated in the United States, Italy and Spain and spanned the acute and convalescent phases of COVID-19. The material from the prospective study consisted of cDNA or gDNA derived from T cells, B-cell-depleted T cells, or PBMCs. The samples were drawn from two sources: the first 160 participants of the ongoing ImmuneRACE study, and about 1,300 subjects contributed by 6 global collaborators. Where available, HLA class I and class II types were taken from metadata supplied by the sample provider and were not determined by assay-based typing. Subjects who had been exposed to COVID-19, were actively infected with it, or had recovered from it provided the deeply sampled blood TCRbeta repertoires that made up the dataset. The sample metadata nearly always contained a de-identified subject ID, COVID-19 status, age in years and sex. The repertoires were made available in a free public database intended to serve as a resource for research on the immune response to SARS-CoV-2.

Germline trimming: 3 bases from V, 5 bases from J; junction bases outside gene matches: 7. Via the germline V gene (reference sequence), CDR1 is SGHKS and CDR2 YYEKEE. From its cysteine to its phenylalanine, the CDR3 spans 15 amino acids. The DNA shown is the 45-base CDR3, in frame from base 1. Broad study findings and their caveats: How much clinical and demographic metadata was included differed by source and by participant, and the metadata was provided uncurated.

TCRbeta CDR3 regions were amplified from genomic DNA using the immunoSEQ Assay, a bias-controlled multiplex PCR. On the study's bioinformatics: Within the assay, amplification of reference gene primers was used to estimate how many nucleated cells each sample contained. To quantify the absolute abundance of each unique TCRbeta CDR3 rearrangement, sequence reads were collapsed and filtered. For each sample, productive Simpson clonality was calculated by taking the square root of Simpson's diversity index across productive rearrangements. The clones in this table, taken by TCRdb from immuneACCESS, are in-frame only. Not every clone is retained; where verified, under half of the shortfall comes from an unresolved V gene, and the cause of the rest is unknown. V, J and clone size were drawn from that table, and D and trimming were deduced from the DNA. For this sample the table gives roughly 200,000 clones, of which 76% were detected only once. The top ten hold roughly 8.6% of the sample.

The collaborating institutions used their own protocols to collect whole blood in K2EDTA tubes. For TCRbeta analysis, collaborators shipped samples as frozen whole blood, isolated PBMCs, or DNA extracted from either of those sample types. The sequencing sample was made of peripheral blood. The TCR comes from a woman aged 45-65 years with active or convalescent COVID-19. In this chain, TRBV5-5 is recombined with TRBJ1-5; the central 8 bases match TRBD1. DNA sequence: TGTGCCAGCAGCTGGGGGGCAGGGGGCCATCAGCCCCAGCATTTT. It translates as CASSWGAGGHQPQHF.